The text below deals with one T cell receptor beta chain. With a J-beta primer mix and a sample-barcoded 5' primer, a second PCR ran 7 to 11 cycles. TCRdb reprocessed the 5' RACE reads via MiXCR and lists one record per CDR3 protein. The sample lists about 930,000 distinct CDR3 sequences; 25% to 30% were seen once. The entry originates in a study of blood T cells in healthy people across ages. V lost 6 bases to trimming and J lost 1 base, with 19 bases between them. Germline CDR1 and CDR2: SEHNR and FQNEAQ (reference sequence). The CDR3 is made up of 16 amino acids. The data also belong to a second study, concerning T cells of mothers and their children. Per that study: Three healthy Caucasian mothers and their six children were the donors. Both sample barcodes and 2-4 random nucleotides came from the M1S primer of the second PCR.

The source of this sequence is a woman between 35 and 50 years old in good health. The chain links TRBV7-9 to TRBJ2-7; tentative D call: TRBD2 (5 bases). Material: blood. The CDR3 region is CASSPRGSRTSYEQYF. The DNA of the CDR3 is TGTGCCAGCAGTCCCAGAGGGTCGCGCACATCCTACGAGCAGTACTTC.